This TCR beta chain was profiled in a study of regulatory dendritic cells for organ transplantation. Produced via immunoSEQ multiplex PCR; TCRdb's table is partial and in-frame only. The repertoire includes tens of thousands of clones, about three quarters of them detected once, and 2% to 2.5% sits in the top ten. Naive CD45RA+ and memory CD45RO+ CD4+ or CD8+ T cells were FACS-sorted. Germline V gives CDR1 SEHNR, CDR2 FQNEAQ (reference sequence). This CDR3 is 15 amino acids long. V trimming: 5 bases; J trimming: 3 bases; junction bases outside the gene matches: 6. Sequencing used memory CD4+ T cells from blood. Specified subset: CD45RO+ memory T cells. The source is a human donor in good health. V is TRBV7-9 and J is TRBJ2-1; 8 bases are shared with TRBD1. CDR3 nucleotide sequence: TGTGCCAGCAGCCCAACCGGGACAGGCTACAATGAGCAGTTCTTC. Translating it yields CASSPTGTGYNEQFF.